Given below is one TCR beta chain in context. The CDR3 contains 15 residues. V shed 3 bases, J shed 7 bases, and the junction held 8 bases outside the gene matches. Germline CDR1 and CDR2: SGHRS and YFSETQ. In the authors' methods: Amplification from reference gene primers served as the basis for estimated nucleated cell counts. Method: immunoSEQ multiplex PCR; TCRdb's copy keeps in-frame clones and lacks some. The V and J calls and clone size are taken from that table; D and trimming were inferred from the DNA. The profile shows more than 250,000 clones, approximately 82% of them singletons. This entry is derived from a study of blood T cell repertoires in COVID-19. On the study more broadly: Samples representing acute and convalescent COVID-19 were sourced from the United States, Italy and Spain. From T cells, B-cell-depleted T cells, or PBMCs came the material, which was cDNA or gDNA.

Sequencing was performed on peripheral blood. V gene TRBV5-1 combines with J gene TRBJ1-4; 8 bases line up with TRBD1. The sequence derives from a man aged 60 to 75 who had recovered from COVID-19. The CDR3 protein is CASSSPAGGGEKLFF. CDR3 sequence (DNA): TGCGCCAGCAGCTCCCCCGCAGGGGGCGGTGAAAAACTGTTTTTT.